The 9 T cell receptor beta chains given below trace back to one sample, sequenced in a study of response to subunit inactivated influenza vaccine. TCRdb processed the RT-PCR reads anew with MiXCR; each CDR3 protein has one entry. Among fewer than 600,000 distinct CDR3 sequences listed, roughly 7.9% were seen once. Sample: PBMCs from blood, taken less than 30 months after vaccination. The receptors shown here come from a man between 50 and 69 years old who received an inactivated influenza vaccine.

CDR3 residues: CSVERDRGPNEQFF. The CDR3 DNA reads as TGCAGCGTTGAAAGGGACAGGGGGCCCAATGAGCAGTTCTTC. This rearrangement joins TRBV29-1 to TRBJ2-1; 12 nucleotides agree with TRBD1. CDR3 size: 14 residues. In germline, CDR1 is SQVTM, CDR2 ANQGSEA. Germline trimming cut 2 bases from V and 6 bases from J; bases unmatched to any gene: 2.

This chain connects TRBV6-2 or TRBV6-3 to TRBJ1-2; D is unresolved. The CDR3 spans 12 residues. CDR1 and CDR2 from the germline V gene are MNHEY and SVGEGT. Trimming cost V 11 bases and J 7 bases, with 17 bases left between them. The CDR3, as DNA: TGTGCCTGCCGGGCTTTGGACTGTGGCTACACCTTC. This gives the protein CACRALDCGYTF.

The chain couples TRBV2 to TRBJ1-5; possibly TRBD1 for D (6 bases). Germline V lookup: CDR1 SNHLY, CDR2 FYNNEI. The CDR3 has 14 residues. Trimming removed 6 bases from V and 4 bases from J, with 13 bases in between. For the CDR3, the DNA is TGTGCCAGCAGATCCGGGACAACAAATCAGCCCCAGCATTTT. Its translation: CASRSGTTNQPQHF.

This clonotype was observed at least ten times. The chain couples TRBV5-6 to TRBJ1-6, with D unclear. Trimming cost V 2 bases and J 8 bases, with 11 bases left between them. Per the germline V gene, CDR1 is SGHDT and CDR2 is YYEEEE. CDR3 length: 14 amino acids. In DNA form, the CDR3 reads TGTGCCAGCAGCTTAGGCCGGAGGTATTCACCCCTCCACTTT. As protein: CASSLGRRYSPLHF.

This clonotype was found many times. The genes are TRBV4-3 and TRBJ2-7, with 12 bases matching TRBD2. V shed 0 bases, J shed 6 bases, and the junction held 6 bases outside the gene matches. The CDR3 has 16 amino acids. Germline CDR1 is LGHNA and CDR2 is YSLEER. Written as DNA, the CDR3 is TGCGCCAGCAGCCAAGATGCGACTAGCGGGAGCCCCGAGCAGTACTTC. It yields the protein CASSQDATSGSPEQYF.

Ten or more counts support this clonotype. The chain uses TRBV5-1 and TRBJ2-1; the D gene is possibly TRBD1 (6 bases). CDR3 length equals 17 residues. Germline values: CDR1 SGHRS, CDR2 YFSETQ. The V end lost 7 bases, the J end lost 2 bases, and 22 bases lay between the germline ends. The CDR3 nucleotides read TGCGCCAGCCGCCATTCAGGGGAGACCTTACCCTACAATGAGCAGTTCTTC. Its translation: CASRHSGETLPYNEQFF.

The V call is TRBV24-1, the J call TRBJ1-2, with 7 bases fitting TRBD1. This CDR3 has 11 amino acids. The V gene end was trimmed by 10 bases and the J gene end by 6 bases; junction bases not matched to a gene: 4. Per germline, CDR1 KGHDR and CDR2 SFDVKD. The CDR3 DNA follows: TGTGCCACAGGGGGCGCCGATGGCTACACCTTC. Protein product: CATGGADGYTF.

This chain joins TRBV30 and TRBJ1-5, with D possibly being TRBD1 (6 bases). Trimming left V 2 bases short and J 7 bases short, with 12 bases between. The length of the CDR3 is 13 residues. CDR1 is GTSNPN and CDR2 is SVGIG in the germline V gene (reference sequence). The DNA for the CDR3 is TGTGCCTGGAGTCCAGGGGAAGGGCAGCCCCAGCATTTT. Amino acid sequence: CAWSPGEGQPQHF.

This clonotype was counted many times. V usage is TRBV5-1 and J usage is TRBJ1-2; no definite D call. The CDR3 is 15 residues long. In germline, CDR1 is SGHRS, CDR2 YFSETQ. Trimming stripped 2 bases from V and 4 bases from J, with 15 bases between. The CDR3 sequence: CASSFTDGSIYGYTF. CDR3 DNA: TGCGCCAGCAGCTTTACGGACGGATCAATCTATGGCTACACCTTC.